This T cell receptor (beta chain) was recovered during a study of T cell changes during pregnancy in multiple sclerosis. TCRdb's table, derived via immunoSEQ multiplex PCR, lists solely in-frame clones and lacks some. The table records 40,000 or so clones, 88% of them present only once. This CDR3 is 15 amino acids long. The V gene end was trimmed by 4 bases and the J gene end by 1 base; junction bases not matched to a gene: 6. The germline V gene encodes CDR1 MGHRA and CDR2 YSYEKL. This TCR came from a female donor with multiple sclerosis, enrolled in a pregnancy study. The chain recombines TRBV4-1 with TRBJ1-1; TRBD1 matches at 7 bases. The source material was CD8+ T cells from peripheral blood mononuclear cells, sampled in the third trimester of pregnancy. The CDR3 region is CASSPRQGSNTEAFF. In DNA form, the CDR3 reads TGCGCCAGCAGCCCCCGACAGGGTTCGAACACTGAAGCTTTCTTT.